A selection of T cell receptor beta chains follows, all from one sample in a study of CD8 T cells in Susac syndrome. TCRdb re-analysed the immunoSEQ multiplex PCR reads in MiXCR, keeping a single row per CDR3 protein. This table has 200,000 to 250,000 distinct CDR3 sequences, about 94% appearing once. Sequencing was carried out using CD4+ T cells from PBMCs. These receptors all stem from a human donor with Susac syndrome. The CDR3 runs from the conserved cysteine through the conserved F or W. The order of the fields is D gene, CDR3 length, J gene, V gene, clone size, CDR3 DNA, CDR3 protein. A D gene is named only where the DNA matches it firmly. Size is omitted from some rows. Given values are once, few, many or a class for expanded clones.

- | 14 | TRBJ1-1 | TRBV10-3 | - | TGTGCCATCAGGACCTCGGGACAAAACACTGAAGCTTTCTTT | CAIRTSGQNTEAFF
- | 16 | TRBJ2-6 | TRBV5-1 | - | TGCGCCAGCAGCTGGGCCGGCAGCTCTGGGGCCAACGTCCTGACTTTC | CASSWAGSSGANVLTF
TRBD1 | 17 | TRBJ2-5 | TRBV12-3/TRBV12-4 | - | TGTGCCAGCAGTTCCGGGGACAGATTAGACCTTGTGGAGACCCAGTACTTC | CASSSGDRLDLVETQYF
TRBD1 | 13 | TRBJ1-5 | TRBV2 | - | TGTGCCAGCAGAGGACAGGGTGCGCAGCCCCAGCATTTT | CASRGQGAQPQHF
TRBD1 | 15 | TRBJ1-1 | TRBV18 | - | TGTGCCAGCTCACCCATTCAGGGGGCGAACACTGAAGCTTTCTTT | CASSPIQGANTEAFF
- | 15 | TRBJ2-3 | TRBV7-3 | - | TGTGCCAGCAGCTTAAAGGCCACCCCAAGTGGTACGCAGTATTTT | CASSLKATPSGTQYF
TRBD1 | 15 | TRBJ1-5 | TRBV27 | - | TGTGCCAGCAGTTTAATGGGACAGCCAAATCAGCCCCAGCATTTT | CASSLMGQPNQPQHF
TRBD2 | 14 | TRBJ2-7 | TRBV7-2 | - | TGTGCCAGCAGCCGGGACTACAGCTCCTACGAGCAGTACTTC | CASSRDYSSYEQYF
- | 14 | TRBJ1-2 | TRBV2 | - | TGTGCCAGCAGTGTGTCGGGAGTCTGGCCTGGCTACACCTTC | CASSVSGVWPGYTF
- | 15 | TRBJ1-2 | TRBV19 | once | TGTGCCAGTAACCCGGAGGGAGATCCTGACTATGGCTACACCTTC | CASNPEGDPDYGYTF
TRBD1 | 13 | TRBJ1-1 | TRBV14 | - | TGTGCCAGCAGACGCATCAGGGGGACTGAAGCTTTCTTT | CASRRIRGTEAFF
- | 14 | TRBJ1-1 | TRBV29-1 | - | TGCAGCGTTGGTGGAGGGGCTGGCGACACTGAAGCTTTCTTT | CSVGGGAGDTEAFF
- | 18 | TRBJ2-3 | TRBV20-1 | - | TGCAGTGCTCGCCTATTCAGGGCATCCCACCCTAGCACAGATACGCAGTATTTT | CSARLFRASHPSTDTQYF
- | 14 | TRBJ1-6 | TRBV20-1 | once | TGCAGTGCCGCAGGGTTCTCCTATAATTCACCCCTCCACTTT | CSAAGFSYNSPLHF
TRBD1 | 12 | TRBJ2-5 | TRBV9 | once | TGTGCCAGTGGACAGGGGGAAGAGACCCAGTACTTC | CASGQGEETQYF
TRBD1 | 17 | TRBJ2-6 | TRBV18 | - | TGTGCCAGCTCACGGGGACAGGGGGCCTCTGGGGCCAACGTCCTGACTTTC | CASSRGQGASGANVLTF
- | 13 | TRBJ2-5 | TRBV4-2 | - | TGTGCCAGCAGCCAAGAGGGGTTGGAGACCCAGTACTTC | CASSQEGLETQYF
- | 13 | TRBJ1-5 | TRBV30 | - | TGTGCCTGGAACCCCCAGGGGAAGGGGCCCCAGCATTTT | CAWNPQGKGPQHF
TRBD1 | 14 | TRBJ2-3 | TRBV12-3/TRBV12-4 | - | TGTGCCAGCAGGAAGGGGGCTAGCACAGATACGCAGTATTTT | CASRKGASTDTQYF
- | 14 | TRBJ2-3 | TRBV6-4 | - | TGTGCCAGCTCCGGGGCCCCAGGCACAGATACGCAGTATTTT | CASSGAPGTDTQYF
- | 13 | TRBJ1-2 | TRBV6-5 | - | TGTGCCAGCAGGGGGTCCCACCCCTATGGCTACACCTTC | CASRGSHPYGYTF
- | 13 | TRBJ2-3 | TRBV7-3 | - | TGTGCCAGCAGCTTAATGCCCGGAGATACGCAGTATTTT | CASSLMPGDTQYF
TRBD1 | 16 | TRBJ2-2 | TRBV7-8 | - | TGTGCCAGCAGCCCATGGGACAGGGGGCTCGGCGGGGAGCTGTTTTTT | CASSPWDRGLGGELFF
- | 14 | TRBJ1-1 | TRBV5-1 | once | TGCGCCAGCAGCTTGATTAGGGGCGGGACTGAAGCTTTCTTT | CASSLIRGGTEAFF
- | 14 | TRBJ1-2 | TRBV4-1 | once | TGCGCCAGCAGCCAGTCGGACCGACTCTATGGCTACACCTTC | CASSQSDRLYGYTF
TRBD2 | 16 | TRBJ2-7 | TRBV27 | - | TGTGCCAGCAGTTTCGGGGGGGGACTAGTCGTGGACGAGCAGTACTTC | CASSFGGGLVVDEQYF
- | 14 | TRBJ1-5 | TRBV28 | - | TGTGCCAGCAGTTTGTCGGGGGCTCGACAGCCCCAGCATTTT | CASSLSGARQPQHF
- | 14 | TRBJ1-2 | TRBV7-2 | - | TGTGCCAGCAGCTTAGACGGGACCTCCTATGGCTACACCTTC | CASSLDGTSYGYTF
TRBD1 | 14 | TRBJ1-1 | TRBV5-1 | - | TGCGCCAGCAGCCCACAGGGGGCCTACACTGAAGCTTTCTTT | CASSPQGAYTEAFF
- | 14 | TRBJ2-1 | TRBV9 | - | TGTGCCAGCAGCGTAGCACCGCAGACCCATGAGCAGTTCTTC | CASSVAPQTHEQFF
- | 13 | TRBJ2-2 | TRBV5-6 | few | TGTGCCAGCAGCTTGGCCGGTCCCGGGGAGCTGTTTTTT | CASSLAGPGELFF